This TCR beta chain appears in the sequencing data of a study of blood T cells in healthy people across ages. This clonotype was found a few times. Its antigen is unknown. The sample, around 9.9 milliliters of peripheral blood, was drawn from each donor. The CDR3 has 18 residues. With 4 bases clipped from V and 1 base from J, the junction kept 6 bases outside the gene matches. Per germline, CDR1 SGHRS and CDR2 YFSETQ. Regarding the study as a whole: In these data, TCR beta diversity tracked strongly with naive T cell percentage.

For the second PCR, which ran for 7 to 11 cycles, a sample-barcoded 5' primer and a J-beta primer mix were used. TCRdb re-analysed the 5' RACE reads in MiXCR, keeping a single row per CDR3 protein. The sample contains some 730,000 distinct CDR3 sequences, about a fifth of which appear only once. Material: blood. This sequence joins TRBV5-1 and TRBJ2-3; 16 bases are a match to TRBD2. This clonotype originated in an older man in good health. As DNA, the CDR3 is TGCGCCAGCAGCACCGGGACTAGCGGGGGGGCCCGCACAGATACGCAGTATTTT. Translation: CASSTGTSGGARTDTQYF. Complete variable domain (other parts from reference TRBV5-1 and TRBJ2-3): KAGVTQTPRYLIKTRGQQVTLSCSPISGHRSVSWYQQTPGQGLQFLFEYFSETQRNKGNFPGRFSGRQFSNSRSEMNVSTLELGDSALYLCASSTGTSGGARTDTQYFGPGTRLTVL.